These T cell receptor beta chains were read from a single sample in a study of tumor-infiltrating lymphocytes in primary liver carcinoma. TCRdb used MiXCR to reprocess the multiplex PCR reads, holding one entry per CDR3 protein. The sample has roughly 100,000 distinct CDR3 sequences; roughly 85% are singletons. Sequencing was carried out using liver tumor tissue from sampling region 3. The receptor source for this set is a man aged 40-49 years with primary liver carcinoma and hepatitis B virus infection. The CDR3 runs from the conserved cysteine through the conserved F or W. The D gene is left open where the match is weak. The listing skips clone size in some rows; elsewhere it reads once, few, many or a size class.

TRBJ2-7 | - | TRBD1 | TRBV11-3 | CATQQGVTSYEQYF | TGTGCCACTCAACAGGGGGTGACTTCCTATGAGCAGTATTTC
TRBJ2-1 | - | - | TRBV4-1 | CASSRELAGAYNGQFF | TGCGCCAGTAGCCGCGAACTAGCAGGGGCTTACAATGGGCAGTTCTTC
TRBJ2-5 | - | TRBD2 | TRBV12-3/TRBV12-4 | CASSSSGVETLYF | TGTGCCAGCAGTTCAAGCGGGGTAGAGACCCTGTACTTC
TRBJ2-5 | - | - | TRBV5-6 | CASSLEASQESQYF | TGTGCCAGCAGCTTGGAGGCCAGCCAAGAGTCCCAATACTTC
TRBJ2-5 | - | - | TRBV29-1 | CNVAPGFQETQYF | TGCAACGTTGCCCCTGGGTTCCAAGAGACCCAGTACTTC
TRBJ2-3 | - | - | TRBV29-1 | CSVDWVSTDTQYF | TGTAGCGTTGATTGGGTGAGCACAGATACGCAGTATTTT
TRBJ2-1 | - | TRBD2 | TRBV14 | CACRAVAGWINNEQFF | TGTGCCTGCAGAGCCGTAGCGGGATGGATAAACAATGAGCAGTTCTTC
TRBJ2-2 | - | TRBD2 | TRBV11-2 | CADSSSSGANTGELFF | TGTGCCGACAGCTCTTCTAGCGGCGCGAACACCGGGGAGCTGTTTTTT
TRBJ1-1 | - | - | TRBV7-9 | CTSSLFNTEAFF | TGTACAAGCAGCTTATTCAACACTGAAGCTTTCTTT
TRBJ2-2 | - | - | TRBV12-3/TRBV12-4 | CVSSLGIGRLFGELFF | TGTGTCAGCAGCCTCGGGATAGGGAGGTTGTTCGGGGAGCTGTTTTTT
TRBJ1-1 | - | TRBD1 | TRBV6-6 | CASRYDRGPPEVFF | TGTGCCAGCAGATATGACAGGGGGCCTCCTGAAGTTTTCTTT
TRBJ2-2 | many | - | TRBV29-1 | CGVENPLGTNTGELFF | TGCGGCGTTGAAAACCCCCTGGGGACCAACACCGGGGAGCTGTTTTTT
TRBJ1-1 | once | TRBD1 | TRBV12-3/TRBV12-4 | CTSNLADRGNTEAFF | TGTACCAGCAATTTAGCGGACAGGGGGAACACTGAAGCTTTCTTT
TRBJ2-3 | - | - | TRBV6-2/TRBV6-3 | CARSRTEAGDTQYF | TGTGCCAGGAGTCGGACGGAAGCGGGAGATACGCAGTATTTT
TRBJ2-3 | - | TRBD2 | TRBV12-3/TRBV12-4 | CASSSWTSGVTDTRYF | TGTGCCAGCAGTTCGTGGACTAGCGGGGTCACAGATACGCGGTATTTT
TRBJ2-7 | - | TRBD1 | TRBV10-2 | CASSPTGGREEHYF | TGCGCCAGCAGTCCCACAGGGGGCCGGGAAGAACACTACTTC
TRBJ2-5 | - | TRBD2 | TRBV12-5 | CASGPGPAGETQYF | TGTGCTAGTGGTCCTGGACCAGCGGGAGAGACCCAGTATTTC
TRBJ2-5 | once | - | TRBV5-4 | CASSLIGTLGEAQYF | TGTGCCAGCAGCTTGATTGGGACTCTCGGGGAGGCCCAGTACTTC
TRBJ2-4 | once | TRBD2 | TRBV28 | CASSSSGSVLAKNIQYF | TGTGCCAGCAGCAGTAGCGGGAGCGTCCTAGCCAAAAACATTCAGTACTTC